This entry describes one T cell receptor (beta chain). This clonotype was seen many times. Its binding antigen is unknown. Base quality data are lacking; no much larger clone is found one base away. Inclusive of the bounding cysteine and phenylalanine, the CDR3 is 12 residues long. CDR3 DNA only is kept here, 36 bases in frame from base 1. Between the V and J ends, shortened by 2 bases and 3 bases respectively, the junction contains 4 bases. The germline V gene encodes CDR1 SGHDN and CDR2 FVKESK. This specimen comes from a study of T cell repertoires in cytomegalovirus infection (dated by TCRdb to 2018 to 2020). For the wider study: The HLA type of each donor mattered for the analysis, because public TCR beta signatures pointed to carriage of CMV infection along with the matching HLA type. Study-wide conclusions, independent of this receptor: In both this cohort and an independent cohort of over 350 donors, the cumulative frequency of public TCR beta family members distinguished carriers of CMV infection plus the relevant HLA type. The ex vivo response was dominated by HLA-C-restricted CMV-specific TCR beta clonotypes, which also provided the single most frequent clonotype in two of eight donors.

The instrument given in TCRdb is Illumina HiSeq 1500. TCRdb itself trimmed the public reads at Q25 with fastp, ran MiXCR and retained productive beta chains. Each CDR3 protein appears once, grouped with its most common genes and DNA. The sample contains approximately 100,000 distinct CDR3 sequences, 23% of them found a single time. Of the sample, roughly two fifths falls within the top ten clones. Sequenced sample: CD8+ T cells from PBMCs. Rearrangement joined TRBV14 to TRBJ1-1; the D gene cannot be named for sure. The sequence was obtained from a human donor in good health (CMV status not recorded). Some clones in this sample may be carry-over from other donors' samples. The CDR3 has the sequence CASSQLHTEAFF. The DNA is TGTGCCAGCAGCCAACTTCACACTGAAGCTTTCTTT.